This T cell receptor (beta chain) was captured in a study of cytomegalovirus exposure and HLA in healthy donors. The CDR3 runs to 15 residues. Germline lookup yields CDR1 LNHDA and CDR2 SQIVND (reference sequence). Trimming removed 5 bases from V and 7 bases from J; junction bases left unmatched: 13. This clone was picked up a small number of times. Primers included in the PCR were 60 Vbeta and 13 Jbeta primers. The protocol was immunoSEQ multiplex PCR, while the TCRdb copy is restricted to in-frame clones and leaves out a portion. The sample carries 110,000 to 150,000 clones, roughly 68% recorded once.

V is TRBV19 and J is TRBJ1-1; 7 bases agree with TRBD1. Sequences were obtained from PBMCs. The clonotype comes from a man between 60 and 75 years old in good health and CMV-seronegative. The DNA for the CDR3 is TGTGCCAGTAGTTCCATTAACAGGGGCGGCGGTGAAGCTTTCTTT. Protein: CASSSINRGGGEAFF.